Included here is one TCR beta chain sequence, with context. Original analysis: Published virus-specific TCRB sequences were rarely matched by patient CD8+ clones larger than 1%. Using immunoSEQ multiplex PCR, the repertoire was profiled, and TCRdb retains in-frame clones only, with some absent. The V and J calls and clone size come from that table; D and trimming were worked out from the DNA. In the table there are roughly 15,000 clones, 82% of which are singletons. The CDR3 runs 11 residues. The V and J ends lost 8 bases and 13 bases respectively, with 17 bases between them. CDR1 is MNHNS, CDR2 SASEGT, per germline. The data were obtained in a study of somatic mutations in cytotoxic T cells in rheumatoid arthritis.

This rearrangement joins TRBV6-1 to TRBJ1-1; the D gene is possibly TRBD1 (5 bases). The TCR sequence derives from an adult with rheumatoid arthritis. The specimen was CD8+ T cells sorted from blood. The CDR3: CASGAGLLGFF. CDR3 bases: TGTGCCAGCGGGGCGGGGCTTTTGGGTTTCTTT.